The 2 T cell receptor beta chains in this list originate from one sample, sequenced in a study of cytomegalovirus exposure and HLA in healthy donors. PCR used 60 Vbeta primers and 13 Jbeta primers. Only in-frame clones appear in the TCRdb table, and some are missing; sequencing was by immunoSEQ multiplex PCR. The top ten clones hold roughly 11% of a sample with approximately 95,000 clones, approximately 72% of them seen once. Input material: PBMCs. All receptors come from a young man in good health and CMV-seropositive.

The chain carries TRBV19 and TRBJ2-3; D possibly corresponds to TRBD1 (6 bases). Between the trimmed V and J ends, which lost 4 bases and 9 bases, there was a span of 11 bases. Germline assignment: CDR1 LNHDA and CDR2 SQIVND (reference sequence). The CDR3 consists of 12 residues. CDR3 sequence (DNA): TGTGCCAGTAGTACTCAGGGGAAGACGCAGTATTTT. Translating it yields CASSTQGKTQYF.

The rearrangement uses TRBV2 and TRBJ2-7, with D perhaps TRBD1 (8 bases). Germline V CDR1 and CDR2: SNHLY, FYNNEI. CDR3 length: 13 amino acids. The V and J ends lost 8 bases and 4 bases respectively, with 15 bases between them. CDR3 coding DNA: TGTGCCAGCGCCGGACAGGGAGGGTACGAGCAGTACTTC. Its translation: CASAGQGGYEQYF.